The 9 T cell receptor beta chains below all came from one sample that was sequenced in a study of blood T cell repertoires in COVID-19. TCRdb's table, derived via immunoSEQ multiplex PCR, lists solely in-frame clones and lacks some. In the table there are some 240,000 clones, roughly 89% of which are singletons. Sequencing was carried out using peripheral blood. The receptors were gathered from a man aged 60 to 75 who had recovered from COVID-19.

The V call is TRBV5-1, the J call TRBJ2-2; D not resolved. V lost 5 bases and J lost 2, with 10 bases in between. Germline CDR1 SGHRS, CDR2 YFSETQ. The CDR3 length is 14 residues. CDR3 region: CASRTDFNTGELFF. The CDR3 nucleotides read TGCGCCAGCAGAACCGACTTTAACACCGGGGAGCTGTTTTTT.

The chain combines TRBV2 with TRBJ2-7, with D tentatively TRBD1 (6 bases). This CDR3 has 14 amino acids. Trimming pared 3 bases from V and 1 base from J, leaving 10 bases between. From germline, CDR1 is SNHLY and CDR2 FYNNEI. The CDR3 DNA is TGTGCCAGCAGTGATGGGGGCGAGTCCTACGAGCAGTACTTC. Amino acid sequence: CASSDGGESYEQYF. The entire variable domain, with the rest obtained from reference TRBV2 and TRBJ2-7, is as follows: EPEVTQTPSHQVTQMGQEVILRCVPISNHLYFYWYRQILGQKVEFLVSFYNNEISEKSEIFDDQFSVERPDGSNFTLKIRSTKLEDSAMYFCASSDGGESYEQYFGPGTRLTVT.

The chain is built from TRBV5-5 and TRBJ1-2; TRBD1 aligns across 8 bases. The J segment lost 5 bases and the V segment lost 4 bases, leaving 7 bases of the junction unmatched. CDR1 and CDR2 (germline): SGHKS, YYEKEE (reference sequence). The length of the CDR3 is 14 residues. CDR3 DNA: TGTGCCAGCAGCCGGGGACAGGACCTTTATGGCTACACCTTC. Protein product: CASSRGQDLYGYTF.

This sequence joins TRBV11-2 and TRBJ2-7; perhaps TRBD1 as D (5 bases). The germline V gene has CDR1 SGHAT and CDR2 FQNNGV. This CDR3 contains 13 residues. V dropped 6 bases and J dropped 6 bases, with 15 bases sitting between them. For the CDR3, the DNA is TGTGCCAGCAGGCCCGAACGAAGGGGCGAGCAGTACTTC. As protein: CASRPERRGEQYF.

This clone was seen only a few times. The V gene is TRBV27, the J gene TRBJ1-2; D remains unclear. There are 13 residues in the CDR3. Germline V gene lookup returns CDR1 MNHEY and CDR2 SMNVEV (reference sequence). The V end lost 6 bases, the J end lost 10 bases, and 18 bases lay between the germline ends. The DNA for the CDR3 is TGTGCCAGCAGCTACGACTTCCAGGAGGCCTACACCTTC. Encoded protein: CASSYDFQEAYTF.

The chain is built from TRBV7-6 and TRBJ2-7; the D gene is possibly TRBD1 (5 bases). The V end was cut by 5 bases, the J end by 6 bases, with 14 bases between. The length of the CDR3 is 13 residues. Per the germline V gene, CDR1 is SGHVS and CDR2 is FNYEAQ. The CDR3 here is CASSPGALGEQYF. CDR3 sequence (DNA): TGTGCCAGCAGCCCTGGGGCTCTGGGCGAGCAGTACTTC. Full variable domain (outside the CDR3, taken from reference TRBV7-6 and TRBJ2-7): GAGVSQSPRYKVTKRGQDVALRCDPISGHVSLYWYRQALGQGPEFLTYFNYEAQQDKSGLPNDRFSAERPEGSISTLTIQRTEQRDSAMYRCASSPGALGEQYFGPGTRLTVT.

The chain employs TRBV5-6 and TRBJ1-2; D possibly corresponds to TRBD1 (6 bases). The CDR3 has 12 amino acids. Trimming took 4 bases from V and 8 from J, leaving 12 bases between them. CDR1 SGHDT and CDR2 YYEEEE come from the germline V gene. The CDR3 loop is CASSATGTGYTF. In nucleotides, the CDR3 is TGTGCCAGCAGCGCAACAGGGACAGGCTACACCTTC. Based on the CDR3 plus reference TRBV5-6 and TRBJ1-2, the full variable domain is DAGVTQSPTHLIKTRGQQVTLRCSPKSGHDTVSWYQQALGQGPQFIFQYYEEEERQRGNFPDRFSGHQFPNYSSELNVNALLLGDSALYLCASSATGTGYTFGSGTRLTVV.

Details on this clone: The junction departs from the called germline gene at one end, perhaps through a read error. The V gene is TRBV19, the J gene TRBJ1-5; 7 nucleotides align to TRBD1. This CDR3 has 16 amino acids. Looked up from germline, CDR1 is LNHDA and CDR2 is SQIVND (reference sequence). CDR3 sequence (DNA): TGTGCCAGTAATATAGACAGGGTAGGAAGCAATCAGCCCCAGCATTTT. This sequence encodes CASNIDRVGSNQPQHF.

The genes are TRBV28 and TRBJ1-1; TRBD1 matches 9 bases. This CDR3 is 14 amino acids long. Per the germline V gene, CDR1 is MDHEN and CDR2 is SYDVKM. V shed 6 bases, J shed 1 base, and the junction held 3 bases outside the gene matches. The chain's CDR3 is CASSTGGENTEAFF. The CDR3 DNA is TGTGCCAGCAGCACAGGGGGCGAGAACACTGAAGCTTTCTTT.